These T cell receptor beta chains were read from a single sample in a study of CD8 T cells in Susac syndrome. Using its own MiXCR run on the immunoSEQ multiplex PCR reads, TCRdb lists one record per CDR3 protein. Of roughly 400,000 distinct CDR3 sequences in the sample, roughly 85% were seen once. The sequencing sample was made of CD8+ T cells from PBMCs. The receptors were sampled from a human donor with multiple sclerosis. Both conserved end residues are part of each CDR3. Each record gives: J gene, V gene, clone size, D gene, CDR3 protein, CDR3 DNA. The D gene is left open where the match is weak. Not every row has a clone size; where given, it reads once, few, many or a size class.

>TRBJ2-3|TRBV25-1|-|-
CASSELTDTQYF
TGTGCCAGCAGTGAGTTAACAGATACGCAGTATTTT
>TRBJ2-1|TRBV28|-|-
CASTTGGGPVEFF
TGTGCCAGCACCACGGGCGGGGGCCCCGTCGAGTTCTTC
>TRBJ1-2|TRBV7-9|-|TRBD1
CASSLSTGQVIYGYTF
TGTGCCAGCAGCTTATCTACGGGACAGGTGATCTATGGCTACACCTTC
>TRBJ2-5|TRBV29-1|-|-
CSVVQDSHPGQETQYF
TGCAGCGTTGTTCAGGACAGTCACCCTGGGCAGGAGACCCAGTACTTC
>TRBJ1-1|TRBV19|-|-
CASSIVLDDTEASF
TGTGCCAGTAGTATAGTTTTAGACGACACTGAAGCTTCCTTT
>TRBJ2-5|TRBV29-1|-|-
CSDRGMGGETQYF
TGCAGCGATAGGGGCATGGGGGGAGAGACCCAGTACTTC
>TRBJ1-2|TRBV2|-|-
CASIFDGSMEGYTF
TGTGCCAGCATCTTTGACGGCAGCATGGAGGGCTACACCTTC
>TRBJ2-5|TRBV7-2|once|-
CASSTLGVTRETQYF
TGTGCCAGCAGCACCCTGGGAGTAACTAGGGAGACCCAGTACTTC
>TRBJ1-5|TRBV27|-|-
CASSLNLQEGQPQHF
TGTGCCAGCAGTTTAAATCTACAGGAGGGTCAGCCCCAGCATTTT
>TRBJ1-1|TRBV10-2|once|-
CASSAPSLPDAFF
TGCGCCAGCAGTGCGCCCAGCCTTCCTGACGCTTTCTTT
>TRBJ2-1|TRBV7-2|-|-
CASSSLGANNEQFF
TGTGCCAGCAGCTCCCTAGGGGCCAACAATGAGCAGTTCTTC
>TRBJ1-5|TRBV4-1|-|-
CASSPERPISNQPQHF
TGCGCCAGCAGCCCCGAACGTCCGATTAGCAATCAGCCCCAGCATTTT
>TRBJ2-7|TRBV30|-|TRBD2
CAWSASGGYEQYF
TGTGCCTGGAGTGCATCGGGGGGCTACGAGCAGTACTTC
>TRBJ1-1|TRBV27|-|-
CASSLSAGMNTEAFF
TGTGCCAGCAGTTTATCGGCGGGCATGAACACTGAAGCTTTCTTT
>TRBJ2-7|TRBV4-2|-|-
CASSQGKLGDEQYF
TGTGCCAGCAGCCAAGGGAAACTAGGAGACGAGCAGTACTTC
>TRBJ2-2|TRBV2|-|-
CASGWGDTGELFF
TGTGCCAGCGGTTGGGGGGACACCGGGGAGCTGTTTTTT
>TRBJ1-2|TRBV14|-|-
CASSPDNWGISYGYTF
TGTGCCAGCAGCCCGGATAATTGGGGCATTAGCTATGGCTACACCTTC
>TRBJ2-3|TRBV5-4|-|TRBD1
CASSLGDRGPDTQYF
TGTGCCAGCAGCTTGGGGGACAGGGGTCCAGATACGCAGTATTTT
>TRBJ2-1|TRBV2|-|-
CASRQMGPPGDEQFF
TGTGCCAGCAGGCAAATGGGACCCCCCGGGGATGAGCAGTTCTTC
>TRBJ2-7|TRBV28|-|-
CASTWADSSEQYF
TGTGCCAGCACCTGGGCCGACAGCTCCGAGCAGTACTTC
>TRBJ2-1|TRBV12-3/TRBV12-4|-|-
CASSPDAPSYNEQFF
TGTGCCAGCAGCCCGGACGCCCCGTCCTACAATGAGCAGTTCTTC
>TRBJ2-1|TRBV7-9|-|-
CASSLRQDLQFF
TGTGCCAGCAGCCTCCGACAGGACCTACAGTTCTTC
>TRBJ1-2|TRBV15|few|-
CATSLGRVRYGYTF
TGTGCCACCAGCCTGGGCAGGGTGAGGTATGGCTACACCTTC
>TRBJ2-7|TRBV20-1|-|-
CSARAHGDAYEQYF
TGCAGTGCTAGAGCCCATGGTGACGCCTACGAGCAGTACTTC
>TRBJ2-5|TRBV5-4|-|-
CASSFRTGWETQYF
TGTGCCAGCAGCTTTCGTACAGGGTGGGAGACCCAGTACTTC
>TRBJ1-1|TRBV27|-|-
CASSLVGGGNTEAFF
TGTGCCAGCAGTTTAGTAGGGGGTGGGAACACTGAAGCTTTCTTT
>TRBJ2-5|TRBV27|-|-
CASSFERGGETQYF
TGTGCCAGCAGTTTTGAACGGGGCGGGGAGACCCAGTACTTC
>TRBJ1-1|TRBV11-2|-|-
CASSPYDSGFTEAFF
TGTGCCAGCAGCCCGTACGACTCAGGTTTTACTGAAGCTTTCTTT
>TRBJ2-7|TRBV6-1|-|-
CASSEFTGSYEQYF
TGTGCCAGCAGTGAATTCACAGGTTCCTACGAGCAGTACTTC
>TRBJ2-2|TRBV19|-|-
CAGQQHTGELFF
TGTGCCGGCCAACAGCACACCGGGGAGCTGTTTTTT
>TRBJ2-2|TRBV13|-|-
CASNGLYRPGELFF
TGTGCCAGCAACGGCCTATACAGACCCGGGGAGCTGTTTTTT
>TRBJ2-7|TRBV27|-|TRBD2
CASSSGLAGGTEQYF
TGTGCCAGCAGTTCGGGACTAGCGGGAGGGACCGAGCAGTACTTC
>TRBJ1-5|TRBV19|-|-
CASSPSINQPQHF
TGTGCCAGTAGTCCGTCAATAAATCAGCCCCAGCATTTT
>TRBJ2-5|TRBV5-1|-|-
CASSYDRSQETQYF
TGCGCCAGCAGCTACGACAGGTCACAAGAGACCCAGTACTTC
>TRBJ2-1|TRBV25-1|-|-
CASRAVGSIGEQFF
TGTGCCAGCAGGGCTGTGGGAAGTATTGGTGAGCAGTTCTTC
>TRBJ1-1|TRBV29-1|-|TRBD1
CSGGTGVTEAFF
TGCAGCGGTGGGACAGGGGTGACTGAAGCTTTCTTT
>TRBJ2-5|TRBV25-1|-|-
CASSESETQYF
TGTGCCAGCAGTGAATCGGAGACCCAGTACTTC
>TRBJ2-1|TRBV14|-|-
CASSQDSPSQSYNEQFF
TGTGCCAGCAGCCAAGATTCTCCGAGTCAATCCTACAATGAGCAGTTCTTC
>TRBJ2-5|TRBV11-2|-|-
CASSGTLQGTQYF
TGTGCCAGCAGCGGGACACTACAAGGGACCCAGTACTTC
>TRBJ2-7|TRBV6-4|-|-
CASPTRYFVDEDEQYF
TGTGCCAGCCCGACACGGTACTTTGTTGATGAAGACGAGCAGTACTTC
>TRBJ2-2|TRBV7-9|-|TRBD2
CASRLADNTGELFF
TGTGCCAGCCGACTAGCGGATAACACCGGGGAGCTGTTTTTT
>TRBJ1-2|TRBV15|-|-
CATSRDPEGDGYTF
TGTGCCACCAGCAGAGATCCAGAGGGCGATGGCTACACCTTC